Listed below are T cell receptor beta chains from one sample, sequenced in a study of cytomegalovirus exposure and HLA in healthy donors. Sequencing was performed with immunoSEQ multiplex PCR; in TCRdb, only in-frame clones are kept and a portion is missing. Seen here are tens of thousands of clones, 60% to 85% observed once, and the top ten hold around 4.2%. The sequenced sample consisted of PBMCs. All receptors come from a man in his forties in good health and CMV-seronegative. Each CDR3 is given with its conserved first and last residue. A D gene is named only where the DNA matches it firmly. Part of the rows lack a size; the others show once, few, many or a class for expanded clones.

D	V	size	J	DNA	CDR3
TRBD1	TRBV7-2	once	TRBJ2-3	TGTGCCAGCAGCCCGTCGACAGGGCGGGGCACAGATACGCAGTATTTT	CASSPSTGRGTDTQYF
TRBD1	TRBV11-3	few	TRBJ2-1	TGTGCCAGCAGCCCCGAGGGGACAGCGAACAATGAGCAGTTCTTC	CASSPEGTANNEQFF
TRBD1	TRBV30	.	TRBJ2-7	TGTGCCTGGAACCGGGACAGGAGCTCCTACGAGCAGTACTTC	CAWNRDRSSYEQYF
TRBD1	TRBV19	.	TRBJ1-2	TGTGCCAGTAGTACGAAGCCAGGGGGCGTTAATTATGGCTACACCTTC	CASSTKPGGVNYGYTF
.	TRBV28	.	TRBJ1-5	TGTGCCAGCAGTTTCCCTCTGCAGCCCCAGCATTTT	CASSFPLQPQHF
.	TRBV2	few	TRBJ2-3	TGTGCCAGCAGTGACAGGGATACGCAGTATTTT	CASSDRDTQYF
TRBD2	TRBV11-2	.	TRBJ2-7	TGTGCCAGCGAAGCCCAACCAGGACTAGCGGTTTCCTACGAGCAGTACTTC	CASEAQPGLAVSYEQYF
.	TRBV20-1	few	TRBJ2-5	TGCAGTGCTTTTAAAGAGACCCAGTACTTC	CSAFKETQYF
.	TRBV7-9	.	TRBJ1-1	TGTGCCAGCAGCGGAGGGCCGGACCCGAACACTGAAGCTTTCTTT	CASSGGPDPNTEAFF
TRBD1	TRBV5-6	.	TRBJ1-2	TGTGCCAGCAGCTTGGACAGGGGGAACTATGGCTACACCTTC	CASSLDRGNYGYTF
TRBD2	TRBV10-3	few	TRBJ2-2	TGTGCCACCTTAGCGGGAGGGCTAATGGGGACCGGGGAGCTGTTTTTT	CATLAGGLMGTGELFF
.	TRBV28	.	TRBJ1-5	TGTGCCAGCAGTTTGGGGTCAGGGAATCAGCCCCAGCATTTT	CASSLGSGNQPQHF
.	TRBV4-3	.	TRBJ2-2	TGCGCCAGCAGCCAAGATTGGGCTAGCGCGAACACCGGGGAGCTGTTTTTT	CASSQDWASANTGELFF
.	TRBV28	few	TRBJ1-2	TGTGCCAGCAGTTATCCAAACTATGGCTACACCTTC	CASSYPNYGYTF
.	TRBV15	.	TRBJ1-2	TGTGCCACCAGCAGAGACAGGGCCACTAACTATGGCTACACCTTC	CATSRDRATNYGYTF
TRBD2	TRBV11-2	.	TRBJ2-3	TGTGCCAGCATGCTAGCGGGAGGGAGCACAGATACGCAGTATTTT	CASMLAGGSTDTQYF
.	TRBV5-4	few	TRBJ1-2	TGTGCCAGCAGCTTGGGTTGGGGAATAGGGGACTATGGCTACACCTTC	CASSLGWGIGDYGYTF
.	TRBV5-4	.	TRBJ2-7	TGTGCCAGCAGCTTGGCGTCGGTGACAGGAATCGAGCAGTACTTC	CASSLASVTGIEQYF
TRBD1	TRBV27	.	TRBJ2-7	TGTGCCAGCAGGCCCGTCGGGACAGACTACCTCGTGGGCTCCTACGAGCAGTACTTC	CASRPVGTDYLVGSYEQYF
TRBD1	TRBV5-4	.	TRBJ2-6	TGCGCCAGCAGCCCGCCGGGACAGTACTCTGGGGCCAACGTCCTGACTTTC	CASSPPGQYSGANVLTF
TRBD1	TRBV10-3	once	TRBJ1-1	TGTGCCATCAGGGGGACAGGGAAGTGGACTGAAGCTTTCTTT	CAIRGTGKWTEAFF
.	TRBV11-1	.	TRBJ2-7	TGTGCCAGCTCTCTGAGGCTAGACTCCAACGAGCAGTACTTC	CASSLRLDSNEQYF
.	TRBV7-9	.	TRBJ2-2	TGTGCCAGCAGCTTACGGCAGGCCCCGAACACCGGGGAGCTGTTTTTT	CASSLRQAPNTGELFF
.	TRBV9	.	TRBJ1-1	TGTGCCAGCAGCCCTCAAACGGGGGGGAACACTGAAGCTTTCTTT	CASSPQTGGNTEAFF
TRBD2	TRBV13	.	TRBJ2-1	TGTGCCAGCAGCTCCAGACTAGCGGGAGTGGGTGAGCAGTTCTTC	CASSSRLAGVGEQFF
.	TRBV6-5	.	TRBJ1-5	TGTGCCAGCGGTCCCAGGGACACAAATCAGCCCCAGCATTTT	CASGPRDTNQPQHF
TRBD2	TRBV27	.	TRBJ2-7	TGTGCCAGCAGTCCCACGGGACTAGCGGGAGTCGTCGAGCAGTACTTC	CASSPTGLAGVVEQYF
TRBD1	TRBV29-1	.	TRBJ1-3	TGCAGCGTACGGACAGGGGCTGGAAACACCATATATTTT	CSVRTGAGNTIYF
TRBD2	TRBV10-3	once	TRBJ2-5	TGTGCCATCAAACGGGAGGCGGGAGAGACCCAGTACTTC	CAIKREAGETQYF
TRBD2	TRBV7-6	once	TRBJ2-7	TGTGCCAGCAGCCCAGCGGGAAGCTTCTACGAGCAGTACTTC	CASSPAGSFYEQYF
TRBD2	TRBV6-4	once	TRBJ2-3	TGTGCCAGCAGTGAGAAGCGGGACACAGATACGCAGTATTTT	CASSEKRDTDTQYF
TRBD2	TRBV13	.	TRBJ2-3	TGTGCCAGCAGCTTAGGTTCGATAGCGGGATCCACAGATACGCAGTATTTT	CASSLGSIAGSTDTQYF
TRBD1	TRBV19	.	TRBJ2-7	TGTGCCAGTAGTTTCGGACAGGGGCCTGGCGAGCAGTACTTC	CASSFGQGPGEQYF
TRBD2	TRBV5-6	.	TRBJ2-7	TGTGCCAGCAGCCCGGGACTAGCGGGAGGGTACCAGCAGTACTTC	CASSPGLAGGYQQYF
.	TRBV2	many	TRBJ1-3	TGTGCCAGCGGCGGTGTCTTCTCTGGAAACACCATATATTTT	CASGGVFSGNTIYF
TRBD1	TRBV27	.	TRBJ1-1	TGTGCCAGCGGTCGTGGGACAGGGGGCTTTAACACTGAAGCTTTCTTT	CASGRGTGGFNTEAFF
.	TRBV4-3	once	TRBJ1-1	TGCGCCAGCAGCCAAGACGGGGGTCACACTGAAGCTTTCTTT	CASSQDGGHTEAFF
.	TRBV10-1	.	TRBJ1-1	TGCGCCAGCACCCAAATCACACAGGTAAGAAACACTGAAGCTTTCTTT	CASTQITQVRNTEAFF
TRBD2	TRBV28	.	TRBJ2-7	TGTGCCAGCAGTTCGGGGACTAGCGAGCAGTACTTC	CASSSGTSEQYF
.	TRBV7-2	.	TRBJ2-7	TGTGCCAGCAGCTCCACATCCTACGAGCAGTACTTC	CASSSTSYEQYF
.	TRBV5-6	.	TRBJ2-2	TGTGCCAGCAGCTTGGCTGTCACCGGGGAGCTGTTTTTT	CASSLAVTGELFF
.	TRBV23-1	.	TRBJ1-1	TGCGCCAGCAGTCAATCGGTACAGATGAACACTGAAGCTTTCTTT	CASSQSVQMNTEAFF
.	TRBV27	.	TRBJ2-7	TGTGCCAGCAGTTTACTAGGGGACTACGAGCAGTACTTC	CASSLLGDYEQYF
.	TRBV4-3	.	TRBJ2-2	TGCGCCAGCATCGGACCTTTGGGGGACGGAGGGACCGGGGAGCTGTTTTTT	CASIGPLGDGGTGELFF
TRBD1	TRBV25-1	.	TRBJ1-2	TGTGCCAGCAGTGAAAACGTCAGGGGGATTTATGGCTACACCTTC	CASSENVRGIYGYTF
TRBD2	TRBV30	few	TRBJ2-7	TGTGCCTGGAGGGTAAGCGGGAGGGGGTCCTACGAGCAGTACTTC	CAWRVSGRGSYEQYF
TRBD1	TRBV7-8	.	TRBJ2-7	TGTGCCAGCAGCCGAGATCGGACAGGGACCTACGAGCAGTACTTC	CASSRDRTGTYEQYF
TRBD1	TRBV7-3	.	TRBJ1-1	TGTGCCAGCAGCACCACCGGGACAGAGAACACTGAAGCTTTCTTT	CASSTTGTENTEAFF
.	TRBV28	.	TRBJ1-2	TGTGCCAGCAGTCCCCCGGGGTTCTATGGCTACACCTTC	CASSPPGFYGYTF
TRBD2	TRBV28	.	TRBJ2-1	TGTGCCAGCAGTCAACTACTCGGGACTAGCACTGAGCAGTTCTTC	CASSQLLGTSTEQFF
TRBD1	TRBV9	.	TRBJ2-5	TGTGCCAGCAGCGTAGGACAGGGGAGAGAGACCCAGTACTTC	CASSVGQGRETQYF
.	TRBV5-1	.	TRBJ2-5	TGCGCCAGCAGCTTGTCGGGGGGCGAGGAGACCCAGTACTTC	CASSLSGGEETQYF
TRBD2	TRBV5-1	.	TRBJ2-1	TGCGCCAGCAGCGGAACTAGCGGGACCCCAAATGAGCAGTTCTTC	CASSGTSGTPNEQFF
TRBD2	TRBV19	once	TRBJ2-4	TGTGCCAGTAGGGAGCGGGAGGGCCTATTTGACAAAAACATTCAGTACTTC	CASREREGLFDKNIQYF
TRBD1	TRBV5-6	.	TRBJ1-2	TGTGCCAGCAGCTTGCATCCCAGGGGGACAGGTGGCTACACCTTC	CASSLHPRGTGGYTF
TRBD2	TRBV7-2	.	TRBJ2-5	TGTGCCAGCAGCTTTGGACTAGCGGGAGGGCAAGAGACCCAGTACTTC	CASSFGLAGGQETQYF
TRBD1	TRBV30	.	TRBJ2-3	TGTGCCTGGAGACGACAGGGGTCAGATACGCAGTATTTT	CAWRRQGSDTQYF
.	TRBV30	.	TRBJ1-1	TGTGCCTGGAGTGTAAAAGGGGCGGTGGTCGTGGGCACTGAAGCTTTCTTT	CAWSVKGAVVVGTEAFF
.	TRBV2	.	TRBJ2-7	TGTGCCAGCCGACGACAACAAACCTACGAGCAGTACTTC	CASRRQQTYEQYF
TRBD2	TRBV7-2	.	TRBJ2-3	TGTGCCAGCAGCCTAGAAGCGGGATGGACAGATACGCAGTATTTT	CASSLEAGWTDTQYF